This is a list of T cell receptor beta chains from one sample in a study of T cells in Graves' hyperthyroidism and ophthalmopathy. TCRdb re-called the multiplex PCR reads through MiXCR, storing one row per CDR3 protein. This table holds around 250,000 distinct CDR3 sequences, more than 20% found once. Sequenced sample: blood. All receptors come from a woman between 40 and 50 years old with Graves' ophthalmopathy. CDR3s include the opening cysteine and the closing phenylalanine or tryptophan. The order of the fields is clone size, V gene, D gene, J gene, CDR3 protein, CDR3 DNA. The D gene is left open where the match is weak. Clone size is given for some rows only: seen once, a few or many times, or a class if the clone is expanded.

abundance: many; v_gene: TRBV19; d_gene: TRBD1; j_gene: TRBJ2-7; CDR3aa: CASSRQGREQYF; CDR3nt: TGTGCCAGTTCCCGACAGGGGCGGGAGCAGTACTTC
abundance: -; v_gene: TRBV3-1; d_gene: -; j_gene: TRBJ2-2; CDR3aa: CASQGTARSGELFF; CDR3nt: TGTGCCAGTCAGGGGACCGCCCGTTCCGGGGAGCTGTTTTTT
abundance: -; v_gene: TRBV6-1; d_gene: -; j_gene: TRBJ2-5; CDR3aa: CASSEVQIQGTQYF; CDR3nt: TGTGCCAGCAGTGAAGTGCAGATCCAAGGGACCCAGTACTTC
abundance: -; v_gene: TRBV6-1; d_gene: -; j_gene: TRBJ2-5; CDR3aa: CASSKGGRETQYF; CDR3nt: TGTGCCAGCAGTAAGGGGGGGAGAGAGACCCAGTACTTC
abundance: few; v_gene: TRBV12-3/TRBV12-4; d_gene: -; j_gene: TRBJ2-2; CDR3aa: CAISEDRAQGTGELFF; CDR3nt: TGTGCCATCAGTGAAGATCGGGCTCAGGGCACCGGGGAGCTGTTTTTT
abundance: -; v_gene: TRBV24-1; d_gene: -; j_gene: TRBJ2-2; CDR3aa: CATSDQRSATGELFF; CDR3nt: TGTGCCACCAGTGATCAGCGTAGCGCCACCGGGGAGCTGTTTTTT
abundance: many; v_gene: TRBV11-2; d_gene: -; j_gene: TRBJ2-4; CDR3aa: CASSPLAIDGIQYF; CDR3nt: TGTGCCAGCAGCCCACTGGCAATTGACGGCATTCAGTACTTC
abundance: many; v_gene: TRBV7-8; d_gene: -; j_gene: TRBJ2-7; CDR3aa: CASGVRDYEQYF; CDR3nt: TGTGCCAGCGGCGTCCGGGACTACGAGCAGTACTTC
abundance: many; v_gene: TRBV6-5; d_gene: -; j_gene: TRBJ1-1; CDR3aa: CASSYKGGNTEAFF; CDR3nt: TGTGCCAGCAGTTACAAAGGGGGGAACACTGAAGCTTTCTTT
abundance: many; v_gene: TRBV20-1; d_gene: -; j_gene: TRBJ2-7; CDR3aa: CSASTDTPYEQYF; CDR3nt: TGCAGTGCTAGCACGGACACTCCCTACGAGCAGTACTTC
abundance: many; v_gene: TRBV27; d_gene: TRBD2; j_gene: TRBJ2-7; CDR3aa: CASSFVRGREQYF; CDR3nt: TGTGCCAGCAGTTTTGTTCGCGGGAGGGAGCAGTACTTC
abundance: many; v_gene: TRBV9; d_gene: TRBD2; j_gene: TRBJ2-2; CDR3aa: CASSVTSGNTGELFF; CDR3nt: TGTGCCAGCAGCGTTACTAGCGGAAACACCGGGGAGCTGTTTTTT
abundance: -; v_gene: TRBV28; d_gene: -; j_gene: TRBJ2-7; CDR3aa: CASSRNGYEQYF; CDR3nt: TGTGCCAGCAGTCGTAACGGCTACGAGCAGTACTTC
abundance: many; v_gene: TRBV28; d_gene: TRBD1; j_gene: TRBJ1-1; CDR3aa: CASSLLRTGRVGTEAFF; CDR3nt: TGTGCCAGCAGTTTACTGAGGACAGGGAGGGTTGGCACTGAAGCTTTCTTT
abundance: many; v_gene: TRBV19; d_gene: TRBD1; j_gene: TRBJ1-5; CDR3aa: CASNDPGGFSGNQPQHF; CDR3nt: TGTGCCAGTAATGATCCAGGGGGCTTTAGCGGCAATCAGCCCCAGCATTTT
abundance: many; v_gene: TRBV29-1; d_gene: -; j_gene: TRBJ1-1; CDR3aa: CSVDRLGGGTEAFF; CDR3nt: TGCAGCGTTGATCGGTTGGGAGGGGGCACTGAAGCTTTCTTT
abundance: few; v_gene: TRBV6-5; d_gene: TRBD2; j_gene: TRBJ2-1; CDR3aa: CASCFETGLAYNEQFF; CDR3nt: TGTGCCAGCTGCTTTGAGACGGGACTAGCCTACAATGAGCAGTTCTTC
abundance: many; v_gene: TRBV4-1; d_gene: TRBD2; j_gene: TRBJ2-7; CDR3aa: CASSRGTSSYEQYF; CDR3nt: TGCGCCAGCAGCCGGGGGACTAGTTCATACGAGCAGTACTTC
abundance: many; v_gene: TRBV19; d_gene: -; j_gene: TRBJ2-7; CDR3aa: CASSIHRDYEQYF; CDR3nt: TGTGCCAGTAGTATACACAGGGACTACGAGCAGTACTTC
abundance: few; v_gene: TRBV11-2; d_gene: TRBD1; j_gene: TRBJ2-5; CDR3aa: CASSPNLGQDQETQYF; CDR3nt: TGTGCCAGCAGCCCGAACCTGGGACAGGACCAAGAGACCCAGTACTTC
abundance: many; v_gene: TRBV6-1; d_gene: -; j_gene: TRBJ1-5; CDR3aa: CASSPDGPWNQPQHF; CDR3nt: TGTGCCAGCAGCCCCGATGGTCCTTGGAATCAGCCCCAGCATTTT
abundance: -; v_gene: TRBV6-1; d_gene: TRBD1; j_gene: TRBJ2-7; CDR3aa: CASSPDRVLVYYEQYF; CDR3nt: TGTGCCAGCAGTCCGGACAGGGTCCTAGTTTACTACGAGCAGTACTTC
abundance: many; v_gene: TRBV28; d_gene: TRBD1; j_gene: TRBJ2-7; CDR3aa: CASSTGTGFNEQYF; CDR3nt: TGTGCCAGCAGCACCGGGACAGGGTTCAACGAGCAGTACTTC
abundance: many; v_gene: TRBV7-2; d_gene: -; j_gene: TRBJ2-4; CDR3aa: CASSLGGTAKNIQYF; CDR3nt: TGTGCCAGCAGCTTAGGGGGTACCGCCAAAAACATTCAGTACTTC
abundance: -; v_gene: TRBV12-3/TRBV12-4; d_gene: TRBD1; j_gene: TRBJ2-7; CDR3aa: CASSEDRGLREQYF; CDR3nt: TGTGCCAGCAGCGAGGACAGGGGGCTGAGGGAGCAGTACTTC
abundance: many; v_gene: TRBV29-1; d_gene: -; j_gene: TRBJ2-4; CDR3aa: CSVVQGPNIQYF; CDR3nt: TGCAGCGTTGTGCAGGGCCCAAACATTCAGTACTTC
abundance: many; v_gene: TRBV20-1; d_gene: -; j_gene: TRBJ1-1; CDR3aa: CSAGGLTEAFF; CDR3nt: TGCAGTGCCGGGGGGTTAACTGAAGCTTTCTTT
abundance: -; v_gene: TRBV20-1; d_gene: TRBD2; j_gene: TRBJ2-3; CDR3aa: CSQNGGGNTDTQYF; CDR3nt: TGCAGTCAAAACGGGGGGGGAAACACAGATACGCAGTATTTT
abundance: many; v_gene: TRBV19; d_gene: -; j_gene: TRBJ1-5; CDR3aa: CASSKTRTDGQPQHF; CDR3nt: TGTGCCAGTTCCAAAACCCGGACAGATGGGCAGCCCCAGCATTTT
abundance: many; v_gene: TRBV28; d_gene: -; j_gene: TRBJ2-2; CDR3aa: CASKGTQYTGELFF; CDR3nt: TGTGCCAGCAAGGGGACCCAGTACACCGGGGAGCTGTTTTTT
abundance: -; v_gene: TRBV6-2/TRBV6-3; d_gene: -; j_gene: TRBJ2-7; CDR3aa: CASTPRARDYEQYF; CDR3nt: TGTGCCAGCACCCCCCGGGCGCGAGACTACGAGCAGTACTTC
abundance: many; v_gene: TRBV6-1; d_gene: -; j_gene: TRBJ2-7; CDR3aa: CASSEYGGTEQYF; CDR3nt: TGTGCCAGCAGTGAATATGGAGGGACCGAGCAGTACTTC
abundance: -; v_gene: TRBV20-1; d_gene: TRBD1; j_gene: TRBJ2-7; CDR3aa: CSALPGQGAYEQYF; CDR3nt: TGCAGTGCCTTACCGGGACAGGGGGCCTACGAGCAGTACTTC
abundance: -; v_gene: TRBV5-1; d_gene: -; j_gene: TRBJ1-1; CDR3aa: CASSKAGGRTEAFF; CDR3nt: TGCGCCAGCAGCAAGGCGGGGGGGAGGACTGAAGCTTTCTTT
abundance: -; v_gene: TRBV12-3/TRBV12-4; d_gene: TRBD1; j_gene: TRBJ1-1; CDR3aa: CASSLVDRGAFF; CDR3nt: TGTGCCAGCAGCTTAGTTGACAGGGGTGCTTTCTTT
abundance: many; v_gene: TRBV5-6; d_gene: TRBD1; j_gene: TRBJ1-2; CDR3aa: CASNLGGTEVYGYTF; CDR3nt: TGTGCCAGCAACCTGGGCGGGACAGAGGTCTATGGCTACACCTTC
abundance: many; v_gene: TRBV28; d_gene: -; j_gene: TRBJ2-2; CDR3aa: CASSLFSSGELFF; CDR3nt: TGTGCCAGCAGTTTATTCTCTTCCGGGGAGCTGTTTTTT
abundance: many; v_gene: TRBV10-3; d_gene: -; j_gene: TRBJ2-7; CDR3aa: CAISYQAYEQYF; CDR3nt: TGTGCCATCAGTTATCAGGCCTACGAGCAGTACTTC
abundance: many; v_gene: TRBV10-3; d_gene: TRBD1; j_gene: TRBJ2-5; CDR3aa: CAISETGGGFEETQYF; CDR3nt: TGTGCCATCAGTGAGACAGGGGGCGGCTTCGAAGAGACCCAGTACTTC
abundance: many; v_gene: TRBV6-5; d_gene: TRBD2; j_gene: TRBJ2-7; CDR3aa: CASSYSSPSGSTYEQYF; CDR3nt: TGTGCCAGCAGTTACTCGTCCCCTAGCGGAAGTACCTACGAGCAGTACTTC
abundance: -; v_gene: TRBV9; d_gene: TRBD1; j_gene: TRBJ2-7; CDR3aa: CASSYGTGGPYEQYF; CDR3nt: TGTGCCAGCAGCTACGGGACAGGCGGCCCCTACGAGCAGTACTTC
abundance: many; v_gene: TRBV28; d_gene: -; j_gene: TRBJ1-6; CDR3aa: CASSLHVGYSPLHF; CDR3nt: TGTGCCAGCAGTCTCCATGTCGGGTATTCACCCCTCCACTTT
abundance: -; v_gene: TRBV6-2/TRBV6-3; d_gene: -; j_gene: TRBJ2-7; CDR3aa: CASSYRVLPPDYEQCF; CDR3nt: TGTGCCAGCAGTTACCGGGTCCTGCCACCCGACTACGAGCAGTGCTTC
abundance: -; v_gene: TRBV20-1; d_gene: TRBD2; j_gene: TRBJ2-5; CDR3aa: CSARGSGRGETQYF; CDR3nt: TGCAGTGCTAGAGGAAGCGGGAGGGGGGAGACCCAGTACTTC
abundance: many; v_gene: TRBV6-5; d_gene: -; j_gene: TRBJ1-5; CDR3aa: CASSYTGGETNQPQHF; CDR3nt: TGTGCCAGCAGTTACACCGGGGGGGAGACCAATCAGCCCCAGCATTTT
abundance: many; v_gene: TRBV27; d_gene: TRBD2; j_gene: TRBJ2-7; CDR3aa: CASSPLAGVRPREQYF; CDR3nt: TGTGCCAGCAGTCCACTAGCGGGAGTGAGACCCCGCGAGCAGTACTTC
abundance: many; v_gene: TRBV28; d_gene: -; j_gene: TRBJ2-7; CDR3aa: CASSLRARAAYSYEQYF; CDR3nt: TGTGCCAGCAGCCTCCGGGCTCGAGCTGCCTATTCCTACGAGCAGTACTTC
abundance: -; v_gene: TRBV24-1; d_gene: -; j_gene: TRBJ2-4; CDR3aa: CATCEAGAWNLQYF; CDR3nt: TGTGCCACCTGTGAAGCAGGAGCTTGGAACCTTCAGTACTTC
abundance: many; v_gene: TRBV27; d_gene: -; j_gene: TRBJ2-5; CDR3aa: CASQEVGAAKETQYF; CDR3nt: TGTGCCAGCCAGGAGGTGGGAGCGGCTAAAGAGACCCAGTACTTC
abundance: many; v_gene: TRBV28; d_gene: TRBD1; j_gene: TRBJ1-2; CDR3aa: CASSSISWTGDYGYTF; CDR3nt: TGTGCCAGCAGTTCAATATCGTGGACAGGGGACTATGGCTACACCTTC
abundance: once; v_gene: TRBV5-1; d_gene: TRBD1; j_gene: TRBJ2-5; CDR3aa: CASLTGLGGQETQYF; CDR3nt: TGCGCCAGTCTGACAGGGCTGGGTGGTCAAGAGACCCAGTACTTC
abundance: many; v_gene: TRBV7-9; d_gene: -; j_gene: TRBJ1-1; CDR3aa: CASSPRLVNTEAFF; CDR3nt: TGTGCCAGCAGCCCCCGGTTAGTTAACACTGAAGCTTTCTTT
abundance: many; v_gene: TRBV28; d_gene: -; j_gene: TRBJ1-1; CDR3aa: CASSPPRGQRVEAFF; CDR3nt: TGTGCCAGCAGTCCCCCCCGCGGACAGAGGGTTGAAGCTTTCTTT
abundance: many; v_gene: TRBV28; d_gene: -; j_gene: TRBJ2-5; CDR3aa: CASSREGSRAETQYF; CDR3nt: TGTGCCAGCTCCCGGGAAGGCAGCCGGGCAGAGACCCAGTACTTC
abundance: many; v_gene: TRBV20-1; d_gene: -; j_gene: TRBJ2-7; CDR3aa: CSARDGGAFSYEQYF; CDR3nt: TGCAGTGCTAGAGATGGGGGGGCCTTTTCCTACGAGCAGTACTTC
abundance: -; v_gene: TRBV2; d_gene: TRBD1; j_gene: TRBJ1-2; CDR3aa: CASSKDRGRADYGYTF; CDR3nt: TGTGCCAGCAGCAAGGACAGGGGGCGTGCTGACTATGGCTACACCTTC
abundance: -; v_gene: TRBV6-1; d_gene: -; j_gene: TRBJ1-2; CDR3aa: CASSEDTVGGYTF; CDR3nt: TGTGCCAGCAGTGAAGATACAGTGGGTGGCTACACCTTC
abundance: -; v_gene: TRBV28; d_gene: -; j_gene: TRBJ2-5; CDR3aa: CASSLGWGTLETQYF; CDR3nt: TGTGCCAGCAGTTTGGGCTGGGGTACGTTGGAGACCCAGTACTTC
abundance: -; v_gene: TRBV30; d_gene: TRBD2; j_gene: TRBJ2-7; CDR3aa: CAWNRGGAYEQYF; CDR3nt: TGTGCCTGGAACCGGGGGGGGGCCTACGAGCAGTACTTC